This TCR beta chain appears in the sequencing data of a study of blood T cell repertoires in COVID-19. In germline, CDR1 is MNHEY, CDR2 SVGEGT. This CDR3 region has 20 residues. V lost 2 bases, J lost 0 bases, and 15 bases stayed unmatched. Repertoires were generated with immunoSEQ multiplex PCR, while TCRdb's copy carries only in-frame clones and drops some. The table shows around 200,000 clones, with about nine tenths occurring only once. In assigning cohorts, the study relied on participant-reported clinical history. Recovered participants had two consecutive negative NP/OP PCR tests, healthcare professional clearance, or symptom resolution.

The chain couples TRBV6-2 or TRBV6-3 to TRBJ2-4; TRBD2 matches 8 bases. This TCR was recovered from a woman aged 25 to 39 who had recovered from COVID-19. Input material: PBMCs or T cells enriched from blood (not recorded which). CDR3 in amino acids: CASSYGLFLSGGLAKNIQYF. The CDR3, as DNA: TGTGCCAGCAGTTACGGTCTTTTTCTCAGCGGGGGTCTAGCCAAAAACATTCAGTACTTC.